This T cell receptor beta chain was sequenced during a study of blood T cell repertoires in COVID-19. Study in general: Sites in the United States, Italy and Spain provided acute and convalescent COVID-19 samples.

The CDR3 consists of 14 residues. CDR1 KGHDR and CDR2 SFDVKD come from the germline V gene. V lost 5 bases to trimming and J lost 4 bases; unmatched junction nucleotides: 4. Per the study methods: Cell counts per sample came from amplifying reference gene primers. Sequenced by immunoSEQ multiplex PCR; TCRdb stores in-frame clones only, minus some. Clone size and the V and J calls come from that table; the DNA yielded D and trimming. Of under 95,000 clones in the sample, roughly 86% were seen once. This TCR was recovered from a woman older than 75 with acute or convalescent COVID-19. The material sequenced was peripheral blood. J is TRBJ1-5 and V is TRBV24-1, with 7 nucleotides matching TRBD1. The CDR3 is CATSARTGNQPQHF. CDR3 bases: TGTGCCACCAGTGCCAGGACAGGTAATCAGCCCCAGCATTTT.